The TCR beta chain under discussion was sequenced for a study of multiple sclerosis patients with progressive multifocal leukoencephalopathy. Study outcomes and limitations: In most PML patients, TRB repertoires appeared less diverse by entropy.

Deletions cut 2 bases from V and 3 bases from J, with 13 bases between. There are 15 residues in the CDR3. Germline loops: CDR1 MDHEN, CDR2 SYDVKM. Time point denoted: time of PML onset. PML was diagnosed clinically and by MRI, then confirmed by JC virus DNA in cerebrospinal fluid. Natalizumab-treated patients developed PML between roughly 16 and 60 months into natalizumab therapy. All patients had prior interferon beta, and all PML patients were female. Regarding this clone: The antigen is not known.

Method: immunoSEQ multiplex PCR; TCRdb's copy keeps in-frame clones and lacks some. The data show approximately 27,000 clones, approximately 85% seen once. The specimen was PBMCs, collected from a patient treated with natalizumab. The sequence was obtained from a woman aged 25 to 39 with progressive multifocal leukoencephalopathy. The chain combines TRBV28 with TRBJ1-2; D remains unclear. CDR3 in DNA: TGTGCCAGCAGTTTAAGGAGGTTGGTGGACTATGGCTACACCTTC. Amino acids: CASSLRRLVDYGYTF.